A selection of T cell receptor beta chains follows, all from one sample in a study of T cells in localized non-small cell lung cancer. Sequencing used immunoSEQ multiplex PCR; TCRdb keeps in-frame clones, though not all of them. The sample holds some 25,000 clones, around 88% seen once. The specimen was peripheral blood mononuclear cells, collected before any cancer treatment. The origin of the receptors is a woman aged 35 to 69 with stage III lung adenocarcinoma. CDR3s include the opening cysteine and the closing phenylalanine or tryptophan. Each record gives: V gene, J gene, clone size, D gene, CDR3 protein, CDR3 DNA. D genes are given only for firm matches. Clone size is given for some rows only: seen once, a few or many times, or a class if the clone is expanded.

TRBV6-5,TRBJ1-2,few,.,CASKPYGQYGYTF,TGTGCCAGCAAACCATACGGACAGTACGGCTACACCTTC
TRBV15,TRBJ2-2,.,TRBD2,CATSPSGRAGTGELFF,TGTGCCACCAGCCCTAGCGGGAGGGCCGGGACCGGGGAGCTGTTTTTT
TRBV5-1,TRBJ2-7,.,TRBD2,CASRLGTSGSEQYF,TGCGCCAGCAGATTGGGGACCAGCGGGAGCGAGCAGTACTTC
TRBV10-3,TRBJ2-3,.,TRBD2,CAISEPDASTSGTTDTQYF,TGTGCCATCAGTGAGCCCGACGCCTCTACTAGCGGCACGACAGATACGCAGTATTTT
TRBV5-1,TRBJ2-1,.,TRBD2,CASSIGTSPMGEQFF,TGCGCCAGCAGCATAGGGACTAGTCCTATGGGTGAGCAGTTCTTC
TRBV7-2,TRBJ2-1,.,.,CASSAHNEQFF,TGTGCCAGCAGCGCCCACAATGAGCAGTTCTTC
TRBV29-1,TRBJ2-2,.,TRBD2,CSVGVGEGRVGELFF,TGCAGCGTCGGGGTCGGGGAGGGGCGCGTCGGGGAGCTGTTTTTT
TRBV5-1,TRBJ2-1,few,TRBD2,CASSLGGTSGRNEQFF,TGCGCCAGCAGCTTGGGAGGGACTAGCGGGCGCAATGAGCAGTTCTTC
TRBV10-2,TRBJ2-5,.,.,CASSIRGKETQYF,TGCGCCAGCAGTATCCGAGGCAAAGAGACCCAGTACTTC
TRBV21-1,TRBJ1-2,.,.,CASSKGGIGQTF,TGTGCCAGCAGCAAAGGGGGGATCGGACAGACCTTC
TRBV10-2,TRBJ2-7,.,TRBD1,CASRLGQGGLKQYF,TGCGCCAGCAGGTTAGGACAGGGGGGCCTAAAGCAGTACTTC